The clone carrying this T cell receptor (beta chain) was observed at least ten times. The germline V and J ends were trimmed by 1 base and 5 bases, with 15 bases remaining between them. The V gene's germline CDR1 is DFQATT and CDR2 SNEGSKA (reference sequence). The CDR3 sequence is 15 residues long. This entry is derived from a study of neurological immune-mediated disorders. Using its own MiXCR run on the 5' RACE reads, TCRdb lists one record per CDR3 protein. This sample has tens of thousands of distinct CDR3 sequences; more than 4% occur once, and the top ten carry approximately 3.5%. What was sequenced was PBMCs. The chain recombines TRBV20-1 with TRBJ2-1; TRBD2 is a possible D gene (6 bases). The receptor's source is a woman aged 45-60 years with multiple sclerosis. CDR3 sequence reads: CSARVPGGRNNEQFF. For the CDR3, the DNA is TGCAGTGCTAGAGTTCCTGGGGGGAGGAACAATGAGCAGTTCTTC.